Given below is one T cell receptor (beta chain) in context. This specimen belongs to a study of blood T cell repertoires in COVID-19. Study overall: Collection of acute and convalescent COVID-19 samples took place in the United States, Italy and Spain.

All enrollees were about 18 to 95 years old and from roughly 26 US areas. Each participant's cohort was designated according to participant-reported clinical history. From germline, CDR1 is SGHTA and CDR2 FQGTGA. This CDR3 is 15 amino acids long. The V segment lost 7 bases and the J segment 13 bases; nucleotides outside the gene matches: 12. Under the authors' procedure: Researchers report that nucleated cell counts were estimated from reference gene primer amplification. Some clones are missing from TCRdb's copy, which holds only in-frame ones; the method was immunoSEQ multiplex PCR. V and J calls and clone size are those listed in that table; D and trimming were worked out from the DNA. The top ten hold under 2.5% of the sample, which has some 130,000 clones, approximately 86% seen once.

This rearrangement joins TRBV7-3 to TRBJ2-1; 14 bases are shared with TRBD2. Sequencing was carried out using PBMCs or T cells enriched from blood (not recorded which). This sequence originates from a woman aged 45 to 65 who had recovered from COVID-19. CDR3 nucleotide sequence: TGTGCCAGCACCGTGGGGACTAGCGGGGGCCAACGTCAGTTCTTC. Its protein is CASTVGTSGGQRQFF.